The next 3 T cell receptor beta chains were all read from a single sample in a study of cytomegalovirus exposure and HLA in healthy donors. With 60 Vbeta and 13 Jbeta primers, the PCR was carried out. Profiling relied on immunoSEQ multiplex PCR, and the TCRdb table lists in-frame clones only, not all of them. The sample yields 150,000 or so clones, more than 60% seen once. Sample: PBMCs. These receptors originate from a man in his forties in good health and CMV-seronegative.

J is TRBJ2-2 and V is TRBV4-1, with D possibly matching TRBD1 (7 bases). The V and J ends lost 0 bases and 3 bases respectively, with 17 bases between them. The CDR3 totals 18 residues. Germline lookup yields CDR1 MGHRA and CDR2 YSYEKL. CDR3 sequence reads: CASSQEAPGGIDTGELFF. The DNA for the CDR3 is TGCGCCAGCAGCCAAGAGGCGCCAGGGGGGATCGACACCGGGGAGCTGTTTTTT.

The gene calls are TRBV28 and TRBJ1-6, with a possible D match to TRBD1 (5 bases). Trimming stripped 4 bases from V and 8 bases from J, with 18 bases between. This CDR3 spans 16 amino acids. The germline V gene encodes CDR1 MDHEN and CDR2 SYDVKM. CDR3: CASSSNGGTADSPLHF. The DNA of the CDR3 is TGTGCCAGCAGTTCAAACGGGGGTACGGCGGATTCACCCCTCCACTTT. The variable domain in full, completed from reference TRBV28 and TRBJ1-6, reads DVKVTQSSRYLVKRTGEKVFLECVQDMDHENMFWYRQDPGLGLRLIYFSYDVKMKEKGDIPEGYSVSREKKERFSLILESASTNQTSMYLCASSSNGGTADSPLHFGNGTRLTVT.

This rearrangement joins TRBV2 to TRBJ2-7; 10 nucleotides agree with TRBD2. The CDR3 is 14 amino acids. The germline V gene encodes CDR1 SNHLY and CDR2 FYNNEI. With 5 bases clipped from V and 4 bases from J, the junction kept 5 bases outside the gene matches. Written as DNA, the CDR3 is TGTGCCAGCAGTCGGGGGACTAGCGTTTACGAGCAGTACTTC. This encodes CASSRGTSVYEQYF.